Listed below are T cell receptor beta chains from one sample, sequenced in a study of early T cells in non-severe SARS-CoV-2 infection. Via MiXCR, TCRdb re-called the 5' RACE reads, giving one row per CDR3 protein. The repertoire holds about 110,000 distinct CDR3 sequences, around an eighth seen once, with 3% to 4.5% in the top ten. The material was whole blood, obtained at baseline. These receptors were obtained from an adult who was a healthcare worker with PCR-confirmed SARS-CoV-2 infection or an uninfected control (not recorded which). Each CDR3 is given with its conserved first and last residue. The order of the fields is CDR3 length, V gene, clone size, D gene, J gene, CDR3 protein, CDR3 DNA. D genes are given only for firm matches. Only some rows state a clone size, as once, few, many or a class for expanded clones.

len: 16; v_gene: TRBV7-2; abundance: few; d_gene: TRBD1; j_gene: TRBJ1-1; CDR3aa: CASSTRQGGWGTEAFF; CDR3nt: TGTGCCAGCAGCACACGACAGGGCGGATGGGGCACTGAAGCTTTCTTT
len: 15; v_gene: TRBV6-5; abundance: few; d_gene: TRBD1; j_gene: TRBJ1-5; CDR3aa: CASSLGQGQNQPQHF; CDR3nt: TGTGCCAGCAGCCTCGGACAGGGCCAGAATCAGCCCCAGCATTTT
len: 15; v_gene: TRBV7-8; abundance: .; d_gene: TRBD1; j_gene: TRBJ1-6; CDR3aa: CASSLAGTEASPLHF; CDR3nt: TGTGCCAGCAGCTTAGCCGGGACAGAGGCTTCACCCCTCCACTTT
len: 16; v_gene: TRBV7-2; abundance: few; d_gene: TRBD2; j_gene: TRBJ2-2; CDR3aa: CASSPRGGGASIELFF; CDR3nt: TGTGCCAGCAGCCCCCGGGGGGGAGGGGCTAGTATTGAGCTGTTTTTT
len: 16; v_gene: TRBV28; abundance: few; d_gene: .; j_gene: TRBJ1-5; CDR3aa: CASSSPRVYSNQPQHF; CDR3nt: TGTGCCAGCAGCTCCCCTCGGGTCTATAGCAATCAGCCCCAGCATTTT
len: 15; v_gene: TRBV7-9; abundance: few; d_gene: .; j_gene: TRBJ2-7; CDR3aa: CASSRDTPRPYEQYF; CDR3nt: TGTGCCAGCAGCCGTGACACACCCCGTCCCTACGAGCAGTACTTC
len: 15; v_gene: TRBV5-1; abundance: .; d_gene: .; j_gene: TRBJ1-1; CDR3aa: CASSPGGRLNTEAFF; CDR3nt: TGCGCCAGCAGCCCGGGGGGCAGACTGAACACTGAAGCTTTCTTT
len: 12; v_gene: TRBV4-2; abundance: .; d_gene: .; j_gene: TRBJ1-1; CDR3aa: CASIDPSGEAFF; CDR3nt: TGTGCCAGCATCGATCCTTCGGGGGAAGCTTTCTTT
len: 14; v_gene: TRBV30; abundance: few; d_gene: .; j_gene: TRBJ2-7; CDR3aa: CAWKFSGSSYEQYF; CDR3nt: TGTGCCTGGAAATTCTCGGGGAGCTCCTACGAGCAGTACTTC
len: 15; v_gene: TRBV6-5; abundance: many; d_gene: .; j_gene: TRBJ2-7; CDR3aa: CASSYSGTGLYEQYF; CDR3nt: TGTGCCAGCAGTTATTCCGGGACGGGACTCTACGAGCAGTACTTC
len: 13; v_gene: TRBV11-2; abundance: few; d_gene: .; j_gene: TRBJ1-1; CDR3aa: CASSSSMNTEAFF; CDR3nt: TGTGCCAGCAGCTCCTCGATGAACACTGAAGCTTTCTTT
len: 15; v_gene: TRBV9; abundance: many; d_gene: TRBD1; j_gene: TRBJ1-5; CDR3aa: CASSGTGERDQPQHF; CDR3nt: TGTGCCAGCAGCGGAACAGGGGAGAGGGATCAGCCCCAGCATTTT
len: 15; v_gene: TRBV27; abundance: few; d_gene: TRBD1; j_gene: TRBJ2-5; CDR3aa: CASTKTGTGGLTQYF; CDR3nt: TGTGCCAGCACCAAAACCGGGACAGGGGGCCTGACCCAGTACTTC
len: 13; v_gene: TRBV29-1; abundance: few; d_gene: .; j_gene: TRBJ2-3; CDR3aa: CSARGYPTDTQYF; CDR3nt: TGCAGCGCCCGTGGGTACCCAACAGATACGCAGTATTTT
len: 16; v_gene: TRBV10-1; abundance: few; d_gene: .; j_gene: TRBJ2-3; CDR3aa: CASSDRGRGRTDTQYF; CDR3nt: TGCGCCAGCAGTGACCGGGGCAGGGGAAGAACAGATACGCAGTATTTT
len: 14; v_gene: TRBV2; abundance: few; d_gene: .; j_gene: TRBJ2-5; CDR3aa: CASSEATVQETQYF; CDR3nt: TGTGCCAGCAGTGAAGCGACAGTACAAGAGACCCAGTACTTC
len: 14; v_gene: TRBV5-1; abundance: .; d_gene: TRBD2; j_gene: TRBJ2-1; CDR3aa: CASSPTSGTGEQFF; CDR3nt: TGCGCCAGCAGCCCGACTAGCGGGACTGGTGAGCAGTTCTTC
len: 17; v_gene: TRBV7-9; abundance: few; d_gene: .; j_gene: TRBJ2-1; CDR3aa: CASSLGVTDRRGNEQFF; CDR3nt: TGTGCCAGCAGCTTAGGGGTTACAGACCGAAGGGGCAATGAGCAGTTCTTC
len: 13; v_gene: TRBV7-9; abundance: few; d_gene: .; j_gene: TRBJ1-1; CDR3aa: CAGWGQMNTEAFF; CDR3nt: TGTGCCGGCTGGGGACAAATGAACACTGAAGCTTTCTTT
len: 13; v_gene: TRBV12-3/TRBV12-4; abundance: .; d_gene: .; j_gene: TRBJ2-3; CDR3aa: CASSLTVPDTQYF; CDR3nt: TGTGCCAGCAGCCTGACGGTCCCAGATACGCAGTATTTT
len: 14; v_gene: TRBV11-3; abundance: .; d_gene: TRBD1; j_gene: TRBJ1-2; CDR3aa: CASSRGPNNYGYTF; CDR3nt: TGTGCCAGCAGCAGGGGGCCAAATAACTATGGCTACACCTTC
len: 15; v_gene: TRBV19; abundance: .; d_gene: .; j_gene: TRBJ1-5; CDR3aa: CASMQVPGSNQPQHF; CDR3nt: TGTGCCAGTATGCAGGTTCCAGGGAGCAATCAGCCCCAGCATTTT
len: 15; v_gene: TRBV24-1; abundance: .; d_gene: TRBD2; j_gene: TRBJ2-3; CDR3aa: CATSDQRDSTDTQYF; CDR3nt: TGTGCCACCAGTGACCAGCGGGATAGCACAGATACGCAGTATTTT
len: 12; v_gene: TRBV29-1; abundance: few; d_gene: TRBD2; j_gene: TRBJ2-7; CDR3aa: CSVEASGDEQYF; CDR3nt: TGCAGCGTTGAAGCTAGCGGGGACGAGCAGTACTTC